This entry is about one T cell receptor (beta chain). This clonotype has ten or more counts. It has no known antigen specificity. Nothing much larger sits one base from this clone, and base qualities are not available. The library was obtained by PCR. TCRdb lists the instrument as Illumina HiSeq 2500. Molecular barcoding was employed in the preparation of TCR libraries, with unique molecular identifiers being used to normalize TCRbeta repertoire quantification. TCRdb reanalyzed the raw reads on its own, using fastp at Q25 for trimming and MiXCR for clone calling, and kept in-frame beta chains. Each record represents a unique CDR3 protein, reported with the most common genes and DNA among its rows. Here the sample has 670,000 or so distinct CDR3 sequences; roughly 14% occur a single time. Around 0.79% of the sample lies in the top ten. The intended sense of this specimen's treatment or condition label: allogeneic hematopoietic cell transplantation with graft depleted of TCRalphabeta T cells and CD19 B cells. The transplant recipients were children given TCRalphabeta/CD19-depleted allogeneic hematopoietic cell grafts.

The CDR3 starts with the cysteine, ends with the phenylalanine, and has 13 residues. The sequence is cut down to CDR3 DNA, 39 bases in frame from base 1. Unmatched junction bases come to 5, with V trimmed by 7 bases and J by 9 bases. The CDR1 and CDR2 encoded by the germline V gene (reference sequence) are DFQATT and SNEGSKA. This sample stems from a study of T-cell reconstitution after alpha-beta-depleted transplantation in children listed by TCRdb under 2016. Background for the entire study: The study quantitatively tracked T-cell immune reconstitution after TCRalphabeta/CD19-depleted allogeneic hematopoietic cell transplantation in children using TCR repertoire profiling. Study-level results and caveats: Over subsequent months, a decline in hyperexpanded clone frequencies was noted, and after one year, T-cell counts and TCRbeta diversity were mostly ascribed to newly produced T cells. The apparently early recovery of alphabetaT-cell counts about two months after transplant reportedly depended on only several hundred rapidly expanded clones that came from non-depleted graft cells. In some patients, the high TCRbeta diversity seen at day 60 was put down to recipient T cells and intrathymic progenitors that had survived conditioning.

This clonotype was sampled from a girl aged 2 to 10 with congenital amegakaryocytic thrombocytopenia, due to receive a stem cell transplant. The sequencing used PBMCs, collected before TCRalphabeta/CD19-depleted stem cell transplant. The chain couples TRBV20-1 to TRBJ2-1, with TRBD2 identical over 14 junction bases. The DNA is TGCAGTGTCCGACTAGCGGGAGGGAGTGAGCAGTTCTTC. It translates to CSVRLAGGSEQFF.